Below are 23 T cell receptor beta chains sequenced from a single sample in a study of blood T cell repertoires in COVID-19. Clones were read by immunoSEQ multiplex PCR, and TCRdb kept only the in-frame ones, dropping some. Of around 430,000 clones listed, about 91% are singletons. The specimen sequenced was peripheral blood. These receptor sequences come from a woman aged 45-65 years with COVID-19, enrolled during active disease.

This clone was seen only a few times. The chain employs TRBV29-1 and TRBJ2-7; D remains unclear. There are 12 residues in the CDR3. CDR1 and CDR2 (germline): SQVTM, ANQGSEA. Trimming cost V 7 bases and J 4 bases, with 14 bases left between them. CDR3 DNA: TGCAGCGCCATGAGAGCGACTTACGAGCAGTACTTC. Residues: CSAMRATYEQYF.

The chain couples TRBV6-1 to TRBJ1-6, with a possible D match to TRBD1 (6 bases). The CDR3 consists of 16 residues. The V and J ends lost 4 bases and 8 bases respectively, with 18 bases between them. Looked up from germline, CDR1 is MNHNS and CDR2 is SASEGT. CDR3 amino acids: CASSAPGQSVHSPLHF. The CDR3 bases are TGTGCCAGCAGTGCGCCAGGACAGTCAGTGCATTCACCCCTCCACTTT.

This rearrangement joins TRBV28 to TRBJ1-2; weak D call: TRBD1 (6 bases). V was trimmed by 7 bases and J by 0 bases, leaving 15 bases between them. CDR1 and CDR2 from the germline V gene are MDHEN and SYDVKM. The CDR3 loop spans 15 amino acids. CDR3: CASKGGIPTNYGYTF. CDR3 nucleotides: TGTGCCAGCAAAGGGGGTATTCCCACTAACTATGGCTACACCTTC.

V and J are TRBV12-3 or TRBV12-4 and TRBJ2-5, with 8 nucleotides matching TRBD1. CDR3 length equals 13 residues. V trimming: 7 bases; J trimming: 1 base; junction bases outside the gene matches: 2. The CDR3 here is CASTTGAQETQYF. The CDR3 coding sequence is TGTGCCAGCACGACAGGGGCCCAAGAGACCCAGTACTTC.

The chain has TRBV30 and TRBJ1-1, with no clear D. Looked up from germline, CDR1 is GTSNPN and CDR2 is SVGIG (reference sequence). This CDR3 is built from 13 residues. V dropped 4 bases and J dropped 5 bases, with 14 bases sitting between them. For the CDR3, the DNA is TGTGCCTGGATGTACACGAGAGGGACTGAAGCTTTCTTT. It codes for CAWMYTRGTEAFF. Based on the CDR3 plus reference TRBV30 and TRBJ1-1, the full variable domain is SQTIHQWPATLVQPVGSPLSLECTVEGTSNPNLYWYRQAAGRGLQLLFYSVGIGQISSEVPQNLSASRPQDRQFILSSKKLLLSDSGFYLCAWMYTRGTEAFFGQGTRLTVV.

This clone has only one observation. This chain joins TRBV13 and TRBJ2-7, with 8 positions matching TRBD2. Per germline, CDR1 PRHDT and CDR2 FYEKMQ (reference sequence). The CDR3 runs to 14 residues. The junction had 7 bases not matched to a gene; V was cut back by 7 bases and J by 2 bases. The CDR3 spells CASNRGGRAYEQYF. The CDR3 coding sequence is TGTGCCAGCAACCGGGGGGGTAGGGCCTACGAGCAGTACTTC. Based on the CDR3 plus reference TRBV13 and TRBJ2-7, the full variable domain is AAGVIQSPRHLIKEKRETATLKCYPIPRHDTVYWYQQGPGQDPQFLISFYEKMQSDKGSIPDRFSAQQFSDYHSELNMSSLELGDSALYFCASNRGGRAYEQYFGPGTRLTVT.

The V and J genes are TRBV5-4 and TRBJ1-4; TRBD1 matches 7 bases. CDR1 is SGHNT and CDR2 is YYREEE in the germline V gene (reference sequence). The CDR3 spans 16 residues. The V segment lost 3 bases and the J segment 3 bases; nucleotides outside the gene matches: 8. CDR3 amino acids: CASSSYSTGSNEKLFF. The DNA for the CDR3 is TGTGCCAGCAGCTCCTATTCGACAGGGTCTAATGAAAAACTGTTTTTT.

This chain joins TRBV29-1 and TRBJ2-1, with TRBD2 matching over 15 bases. This CDR3 has 14 residues. Germline V gene data show CDR1 as SQVTM and CDR2 as ANQGSEA. Trimming took 1 base from V and 11 from J; bases not matched to a gene: 3. The CDR3 loop is CSVEGTSGGAQQFF. DNA for the CDR3: TGCAGCGTTGAAGGGACTAGCGGGGGGGCTCAGCAGTTCTTC.

This chain connects TRBV11-2 to TRBJ1-4; TRBD1 is a possible D gene (5 bases). Trimming took 5 bases from V and 4 from J, leaving 11 bases between them. The CDR3 runs 14 residues. Germline V gene sequence: CDR1 SGHAT, CDR2 FQNNGV. CDR3 nucleotide sequence: TGTGCCAGCAGCCTAACAGGTCTTAATGAAAAACTGTTTTTT. Translated: CASSLTGLNEKLFF.

The chain couples TRBV27 to TRBJ1-6, with D perhaps TRBD1 (5 bases). Germline V gene sequence: CDR1 MNHEY, CDR2 SMNVEV (reference sequence). V lost 2 bases to trimming and J lost 6 bases, with 5 bases between them. The length of the CDR3 is 13 residues. This chain's CDR3 is CASSLQGNSPLHF. The CDR3 DNA sequence: TGTGCCAGCAGTTTACAGGGTAATTCACCCCTCCACTTT.

The rearrangement uses TRBV2 and TRBJ2-5, with D perhaps matching TRBD2 (5 bases). The germline V gene encodes CDR1 SNHLY and CDR2 FYNNEI. Trimming stripped 6 bases from V and 5 bases from J, with 13 bases between. This CDR3 spans 13 amino acids. CDR3 in amino acids: CASRIRGSETQYF. CDR3 DNA sequence: TGTGCCAGCAGAATTCGGGGTTCCGAGACCCAGTACTTC.

In the case of this clone: Other DNA sequences within the sample encode an identical CDR3. The chain uses TRBV14 and TRBJ1-1; D may be TRBD1 (5 bases). V was clipped by 3 bases and J by 1 base, with 6 bases between them. CDR3 length: 13 residues. Germline CDR1 is SGHDN and CDR2 is FVKESK. Written as DNA, the CDR3 is TGTGCCAGCAGCCAGGGGCAGAACACTGAAGCTTTCTTT. The encoded protein is CASSQGQNTEAFF.

This clone was picked up a small number of times. This sequence joins TRBV3-1 (or the pseudogene TRBV3-2) and TRBJ1-5; 10 bases line up with TRBD1. Trimming at V came to 4 bases and at J to 6 bases, leaving 18 bases not matched to a gene. The CDR3 is 19 residues long. In germline, CDR1 is LGHDT, CDR2 YNNKEL (reference sequence). The CDR3 region has the DNA TGTGCCAGCAGCCCGTCCCGGGACAGGGGCGGCTTGAAGGGTCAGCCCCAGCATTTT. It specifies CASSPSRDRGGLKGQPQHF.

This clone was detected once. The sample carries other DNA sequences with the same CDR3. The chain employs TRBV5-1 and TRBJ2-3, with TRBD1 matching 8 bases. The V and J ends lost 0 bases and 4 bases, in that order; junction bases with no gene match: 1. The CDR3 contains 14 residues. Germline CDR1 and CDR2: SGHRS and YFSETQ. As DNA, the CDR3 is TGCGCCAGCAGCTTGGGACAGGGGCCAGATACGCAGTATTTT. Protein product: CASSLGQGPDTQYF.

This rearrangement joins TRBV10-3 to TRBJ1-5; maybe TRBD1 (6 bases). The V gene's germline CDR1 is ENHRY and CDR2 SYGVKD. This CDR3 spans 17 amino acids. Trimming pared 6 bases from V and 0 bases from J, leaving 18 bases between. CDR3 coding DNA: TGTGCCATCAGACGGGACATTACCTCTGATAGCAATCAGCCCCAGCATTTT. It yields the protein CAIRRDITSDSNQPQHF.

This clone showed up just once. The chain carries TRBV14 and TRBJ1-2, with a possible D match to TRBD1 (6 bases). Per the germline V gene, CDR1 is SGHDN and CDR2 is FVKESK. The CDR3 has 17 amino acids. The ends were cut back, 1 base at V and 14 bases at J, with 29 bases in the middle. CDR3 DNA: TGTGCCAGCAGCCAAGGCGCAAAGCGACAGGCCGACCTTAACCGAACCTTC. Protein sequence: CASSQGAKRQADLNRTF. The full variable domain, with the rest looked up from reference TRBV14 and TRBJ1-2, is EAGVTQFPSHSVIEKGQTVTLRCDPISGHDNLYWYRRVMGKEIKFLLHFVKESKQDESGMPNNRFLAERTGGTYSTLKVQPAELEDSGVYFCASSQGAKRQADLNRTFGSGTRLTVV.

This clone turned up a few times. CDR3 protein: CASSQDWTGGDPQHF. In nucleotides, the CDR3 is TGTGCCAGCAGCCAAGATTGGACAGGGGGTGATCCCCAGCATTTT. V gene TRBV4-2 combines with J gene TRBJ1-5; TRBD1 aligns across 10 bases. Trimming cost V 0 bases and J 10 bases; bases outside gene matches: 6. The germline V gene has CDR1 LGHNA and CDR2 YNFKEQ. CDR3 size: 15 residues.

The V gene is TRBV9, the J gene TRBJ1-1; 7 bases fit TRBD1. The CDR3 is 15 amino acids. After removal of 3 bases from V and 3 bases from J, the junction contained 8 bases not matched to a gene. Germline V lookup: CDR1 SGDLS, CDR2 YYNGEE. CDR3 nucleotides: TGTGCCAGCAGCGAAGACGGGACAGAAGACACTGAAGCTTTCTTT. The encoded protein is CASSEDGTEDTEAFF.

This rearrangement joins TRBV5-1 to TRBJ2-7, with D perhaps TRBD1 (5 bases). CDR3 size: 14 residues. CDR1 and CDR2 (germline): SGHRS, YFSETQ. Trimming left V 0 bases short and J 2 bases short, with 9 bases between. The CDR3 here is CASSLDRRTYEQYF. As DNA, the CDR3 is TGCGCCAGCAGCTTGGACAGGCGGACCTACGAGCAGTACTTC.

The rearrangement joins TRBV6-1 to TRBJ2-6; the D is unclear. The CDR3 has 17 amino acids. The ends were cut back, 2 bases at V and 0 bases at J, with 11 bases in the middle. The germline V gene has CDR1 MNHNS and CDR2 SASEGT. As DNA, the CDR3 is TGTGCCAGCAGTGAATTCCTTTACATCTCTGGGGCCAACGTCCTGACTTTC. Its protein product is CASSEFLYISGANVLTF.

The rearrangement uses TRBV10-3 and TRBJ1-1; unclear D gene. V dropped 10 bases and J dropped 10 bases, with 13 bases sitting between them. This CDR3 has 10 amino acids. Germline assignment: CDR1 ENHRY and CDR2 SYGVKD. CDR3 bases: TGTGCCACTTTTCAAAGTAGAGCTTTCTTT. As protein: CATFQSRAFF.

This rearrangement joins TRBV5-6 to TRBJ2-7; TRBD1 agrees at 8 bases. Germline trimming cut 5 bases from V and 3 bases from J; bases unmatched to any gene: 7. There are 14 residues in the CDR3. Per the germline V gene, CDR1 is SGHDT and CDR2 is YYEEEE. The CDR3 reads CASRTRTGIYEQYF. In DNA form, the CDR3 reads TGTGCCAGCAGGACCCGGACAGGGATCTACGAGCAGTACTTC.

The chain couples TRBV5-6 to TRBJ2-3; 9 bases agree with TRBD2. Germline-derived CDR1 and CDR2 are SGHDT and YYEEEE. CDR3 size: 15 residues. V gave up 6 bases and J gave up 4 bases; unmatched junction bases: 9. The CDR3 loop reads CASTPLGGGADTQYF. In nucleotides, the CDR3 is TGTGCCAGCACCCCCCTCGGCGGGGGGGCAGATACGCAGTATTTT.